A selection of T cell receptor beta chains follows, all from one sample in a study of shared clonotypes between healthy human individuals. Profiled with immunoSEQ multiplex PCR; TCRdb holds only in-frame clones, not every one. The table has some 740,000 clones, 80% to 95% seen once; the top ten hold less than 25%. Sequencing used naive CD8+ T cells sorted from blood. The receptors come from a man in his thirties or forties in good health. The CDR3 runs from the conserved cysteine through the conserved F or W. Each record gives: D gene, clone size, V gene, J gene, CDR3 DNA, CDR3 protein. The D gene is left open where the match is weak. The size of a clone is reported for some rows only, either as once, few or many, or as a class for expanded clones.

D gene: -
clone size: -
V gene: TRBV9
J gene: TRBJ2-2
CDR3 DNA: TGTGCCAGCAGTTGGAACCCAGGACAATCCTTAAACTCCGGGGAGCTGTTTTTT
CDR3 protein: CASSWNPGQSLNSGELFF

D gene: -
clone size: -
V gene: TRBV27
J gene: TRBJ2-7
CDR3 DNA: TGTGCCAGCAGTTTATCGACTGCCAGCTCCTACGAGCAGTACTTC
CDR3 protein: CASSLSTASSYEQYF

D gene: -
clone size: -
V gene: TRBV5-8
J gene: TRBJ1-5
CDR3 DNA: TGTGCCAGCAGGGCGTACAATCAGCCCCAGCATTTT
CDR3 protein: CASRAYNQPQHF

D gene: -
clone size: -
V gene: TRBV27
J gene: TRBJ2-7
CDR3 DNA: TGTGCCAGCAGTAACAGAAGAGACGAGCAGTACTTC
CDR3 protein: CASSNRRDEQYF

D gene: -
clone size: -
V gene: TRBV27
J gene: TRBJ2-7
CDR3 DNA: TGTGCCAGCAGTTTAGGAATCTCCGGGTACGAGCAGTACTTC
CDR3 protein: CASSLGISGYEQYF

D gene: TRBD2
clone size: -
V gene: TRBV4-1
J gene: TRBJ2-3
CDR3 DNA: TGCGCCAGCAGCCAAGAACTAGCGGGCACAGATACGCAGTATTTT
CDR3 protein: CASSQELAGTDTQYF

D gene: -
clone size: -
V gene: TRBV9
J gene: TRBJ2-1
CDR3 DNA: TGTGCCAGCAGCGGTAGCGGAGTTTCCTACAATGAGCAGTTCTTC
CDR3 protein: CASSGSGVSYNEQFF

D gene: -
clone size: once
V gene: TRBV13
J gene: TRBJ2-7
CDR3 DNA: TGTGCCAGCAGCTTAGGGGGGGTCTACGAGCAGTACTTC
CDR3 protein: CASSLGGVYEQYF

D gene: -
clone size: -
V gene: TRBV25-1
J gene: TRBJ1-2
CDR3 DNA: TGTGCCAGCAGCTCTAGTGATTCCCCGACGCGGGGGTATGGCTACACCTTC
CDR3 protein: CASSSSDSPTRGYGYTF

D gene: TRBD1
clone size: -
V gene: TRBV4-1
J gene: TRBJ1-1
CDR3 DNA: TGCGCCAGCAGCCAAGGACAGGGACGTGAAGCTTTCTTT
CDR3 protein: CASSQGQGREAFF

D gene: TRBD1
clone size: -
V gene: TRBV7-9
J gene: TRBJ2-3
CDR3 DNA: TGTGCCAGCAGCCGACTCAGGGGGCCCACAGATACGCAGTATTTT
CDR3 protein: CASSRLRGPTDTQYF

D gene: -
clone size: few
V gene: TRBV27
J gene: TRBJ1-2
CDR3 DNA: TGTGCCACTACCGGGGGCACTGGTGGTGGCTACACCTTC
CDR3 protein: CATTGGTGGGYTF

D gene: TRBD2
clone size: -
V gene: TRBV6-5
J gene: TRBJ2-1
CDR3 DNA: TGTGCCAGCAGACGACTAGCGAACAATGAGCAGTTCTTC
CDR3 protein: CASRRLANNEQFF

D gene: TRBD2
clone size: -
V gene: TRBV5-6
J gene: TRBJ2-1
CDR3 DNA: TGTGCCAGCAGCTCACTAGCGGGAGGGCGGTCTGAGCAGTTCTTC
CDR3 protein: CASSSLAGGRSEQFF

D gene: -
clone size: few
V gene: TRBV7-9
J gene: TRBJ2-6
CDR3 DNA: TGTGCCAGCAGCTCGGGGTTGGTCACTGGGACCTCTGGGGCCAACGTCCTGACTTTC
CDR3 protein: CASSSGLVTGTSGANVLTF

D gene: TRBD2
clone size: -
V gene: TRBV29-1
J gene: TRBJ2-1
CDR3 DNA: TGCAGCTTCCTTACTAGCGGGAGGTATGAGCAGTTCTTC
CDR3 protein: CSFLTSGRYEQFF

D gene: -
clone size: -
V gene: TRBV28
J gene: TRBJ1-4
CDR3 DNA: TGTGCCTTAGGCGGGTCAGGAAAACTGTTTTTT
CDR3 protein: CALGGSGKLFF

D gene: TRBD1
clone size: -
V gene: TRBV5-1
J gene: TRBJ2-7
CDR3 DNA: TGCGCCAGCAGCACGACAGGGTACGAGCAGTACTTC
CDR3 protein: CASSTTGYEQYF

D gene: -
clone size: -
V gene: TRBV29-1
J gene: TRBJ2-1
CDR3 DNA: TGCAGCGGCCAACTAGAAAACAATGAGCAGTTCTTC
CDR3 protein: CSGQLENNEQFF

D gene: TRBD2
clone size: -
V gene: TRBV29-1
J gene: TRBJ2-1
CDR3 DNA: TGCAGCGTTGCCCTAGCGGGAGACAATGAGCAGTTCTTC
CDR3 protein: CSVALAGDNEQFF

D gene: TRBD1
clone size: -
V gene: TRBV7-8
J gene: TRBJ1-1
CDR3 DNA: TGTGCCAGCAGCTTAGACAGGGGGATTGGCATGAACACTGAAGCTTTCTTT
CDR3 protein: CASSLDRGIGMNTEAFF

D gene: -
clone size: -
V gene: TRBV27
J gene: TRBJ2-7
CDR3 DNA: TGTGCCAGCAGTCCCGCGATACCCTACGAGCAGTACTTC
CDR3 protein: CASSPAIPYEQYF

D gene: TRBD1
clone size: -
V gene: TRBV15
J gene: TRBJ1-4
CDR3 DNA: TGTGCCACCAGCAGAGTCAATACAGGGGGCGGGAATGAAAAACTGTTTTTT
CDR3 protein: CATSRVNTGGGNEKLFF

D gene: -
clone size: once
V gene: TRBV19
J gene: TRBJ2-2
CDR3 DNA: TGTGCCAGTAGTTCACTGGGGACCCACACCGGGGAGCTGTTTTTT
CDR3 protein: CASSSLGTHTGELFF

D gene: -
clone size: few
V gene: TRBV5-1
J gene: TRBJ2-7
CDR3 DNA: TGCGCCAGCAGCTTGGCAGGTAGCAAATACGAGCAGTACTTC
CDR3 protein: CASSLAGSKYEQYF

D gene: TRBD1
clone size: -
V gene: TRBV9
J gene: TRBJ1-1
CDR3 DNA: TGTGCCAGCAGCTCGAGACAGGGTACTTTCTTT
CDR3 protein: CASSSRQGTFF

D gene: TRBD2
clone size: -
V gene: TRBV6-5
J gene: TRBJ2-5
CDR3 DNA: TGTGCCAGCAGTTACTCGATCGGCGGACTAGGGGAGACCCAGTACTTC
CDR3 protein: CASSYSIGGLGETQYF

D gene: -
clone size: -
V gene: TRBV10-2
J gene: TRBJ1-1
CDR3 DNA: TGCGCCAGCAGTGAGTCGGCAGTATTATTGAACACTGAAGCTTTCTTT
CDR3 protein: CASSESAVLLNTEAFF

D gene: -
clone size: -
V gene: TRBV7-9
J gene: TRBJ2-7
CDR3 DNA: TGTGCCAGCAGCTCGCAACAGGGTTCCTTATACGAGCAGTACTTC
CDR3 protein: CASSSQQGSLYEQYF

D gene: -
clone size: -
V gene: TRBV14
J gene: TRBJ1-1
CDR3 DNA: TGTGCCAGCAGCGACAGGAGCCCTGAAGCTTTCTTT
CDR3 protein: CASSDRSPEAFF

D gene: -
clone size: once
V gene: TRBV30
J gene: TRBJ1-1
CDR3 DNA: TGTGCCTGGAGTGTGGGTATAGGAAGCACTGAAGCTTTCTTT
CDR3 protein: CAWSVGIGSTEAFF

D gene: TRBD1
clone size: -
V gene: TRBV19
J gene: TRBJ1-3
CDR3 DNA: TGTGCCAGTAGAGGACAGGGCGCCGACCCGTTGTACTCTGGAAACACCATATATTTT
CDR3 protein: CASRGQGADPLYSGNTIYF

D gene: TRBD1
clone size: once
V gene: TRBV28
J gene: TRBJ2-1
CDR3 DNA: TGTGCCAGCAGGCAAGAACAGGGGTCCAATGAGCAGTTCTTC
CDR3 protein: CASRQEQGSNEQFF

D gene: -
clone size: -
V gene: TRBV7-9
J gene: TRBJ2-7
CDR3 DNA: TGTGCCAGCAGCTTTAGCACCCGGAACGAGCAGTACTTC
CDR3 protein: CASSFSTRNEQYF

D gene: TRBD2
clone size: -
V gene: TRBV27
J gene: TRBJ2-2
CDR3 DNA: TGTGCCAGCAGTTTATCAGCGGGAGACCTCACCGGGGAGCTGTTTTTT
CDR3 protein: CASSLSAGDLTGELFF

D gene: -
clone size: -
V gene: TRBV2
J gene: TRBJ1-1
CDR3 DNA: TGTGCCAGCAGGAACCTCGGACTGAACACTGAAGCTTTCTTT
CDR3 protein: CASRNLGLNTEAFF

D gene: -
clone size: once
V gene: TRBV6-5
J gene: TRBJ1-4
CDR3 DNA: TGTGCCAGCAAGATCATGGGGTTCAGTGAAAAACTGTTTTTT
CDR3 protein: CASKIMGFSEKLFF

D gene: -
clone size: -
V gene: TRBV4-3
J gene: TRBJ2-1
CDR3 DNA: TGCGCCAGCAGCCGGGATCTTAGCGGTAGCTCCTACAATGAGCAGTTCTTC
CDR3 protein: CASSRDLSGSSYNEQFF

D gene: -
clone size: -
V gene: TRBV27
J gene: TRBJ2-5
CDR3 DNA: TGTGCCAGCAGTTCCCTAGATTCCCGCCCGGGAGAGACCCAGTACTTC
CDR3 protein: CASSSLDSRPGETQYF

D gene: -
clone size: -
V gene: TRBV5-6
J gene: TRBJ1-1
CDR3 DNA: TGTGCCAGCAGCCGGGGGGGCAGACCGAACACTGAAGCTTTCTTT
CDR3 protein: CASSRGGRPNTEAFF

D gene: TRBD1
clone size: -
V gene: TRBV7-9
J gene: TRBJ1-6
CDR3 DNA: TGTGCCAGCAGCTCTGGACAGGGTTTCTCACCCCTCCACTTT
CDR3 protein: CASSSGQGFSPLHF

D gene: -
clone size: -
V gene: TRBV7-9
J gene: TRBJ2-1
CDR3 DNA: TGTGCCAGCACTCCACCCGGGGCCAACAATGAGCAGTTCTTC
CDR3 protein: CASTPPGANNEQFF

D gene: -
clone size: -
V gene: TRBV5-4
J gene: TRBJ1-2
CDR3 DNA: TGTGCCAGCAGCTTTCGCGAAGACAACTATGGCTACACCTTC
CDR3 protein: CASSFREDNYGYTF

D gene: -
clone size: -
V gene: TRBV29-1
J gene: TRBJ2-2
CDR3 DNA: TGCAGCGTGGAACAGGGATCGAACACCGGGGAGCTGTTTTTT
CDR3 protein: CSVEQGSNTGELFF

D gene: TRBD1
clone size: -
V gene: TRBV9
J gene: TRBJ1-1
CDR3 DNA: TGTGCCAGCAGCGGAATAAGCCGCAGGGGGCCGAACACTGAAGCTTTCTTT
CDR3 protein: CASSGISRRGPNTEAFF

D gene: TRBD2
clone size: -
V gene: TRBV10-3
J gene: TRBJ2-1
CDR3 DNA: TGTGCCATCAGTGCAGATCGGGTGGCTAGCGGGGTTTACAATGAGCAGTTCTTC
CDR3 protein: CAISADRVASGVYNEQFF

D gene: -
clone size: -
V gene: TRBV10-1
J gene: TRBJ2-5
CDR3 DNA: TGCGCCAGCAGTGTCGGGGGAGAGGGAGAGACCCAGTACTTC
CDR3 protein: CASSVGGEGETQYF

D gene: -
clone size: -
V gene: TRBV4-1
J gene: TRBJ2-1
CDR3 DNA: TGCGCCAGCAGCCAACCTCAGGGGAATGAGCAGTTCTTC
CDR3 protein: CASSQPQGNEQFF

D gene: TRBD2
clone size: -
V gene: TRBV27
J gene: TRBJ2-7
CDR3 DNA: TGTGCCAGCAGTCCCGGACTAGTTGAGCAGTACTTC
CDR3 protein: CASSPGLVEQYF

D gene: -
clone size: -
V gene: TRBV29-1
J gene: TRBJ2-5
CDR3 DNA: TGCAGCACACACCGGGTAAAGGAGACCCAGTACTTC
CDR3 protein: CSTHRVKETQYF

D gene: -
clone size: once
V gene: TRBV7-9
J gene: TRBJ2-1
CDR3 DNA: TGTGCCAGCAGCTTAGAAAGTCACGGAGAGCAGTTCTTC
CDR3 protein: CASSLESHGEQFF

D gene: -
clone size: -
V gene: TRBV7-6
J gene: TRBJ1-1
CDR3 DNA: TGTGCCAGCAGCAAACTGACAGAGGCCGAAGCTTTCTTT
CDR3 protein: CASSKLTEAEAFF

D gene: -
clone size: -
V gene: TRBV28
J gene: TRBJ1-1
CDR3 DNA: TGTGCCAGCAGTCTGTCGACAGACACTGAAGCTTTCTTT
CDR3 protein: CASSLSTDTEAFF

D gene: TRBD2
clone size: -
V gene: TRBV15
J gene: TRBJ2-3
CDR3 DNA: TGTGCCACCAGCGGCTGGCTAGCGGACACAGATACGCAGTATTTT
CDR3 protein: CATSGWLADTDTQYF